What follows are 17 T cell receptor beta chains derived from one specimen sequenced in a study of regulatory dendritic cells for organ transplantation. Assay: immunoSEQ multiplex PCR; the TCRdb copy retains only in-frame clones and omits some. The profile shows 9,500 to 15,000 clones, roughly 60% of them singletons. Sorted T cells were CFSE-labeled and cultured roughly five days with allogeneic regulatory or mature dendritic cells at 1:10. These receptors are not linked to any known antigen. The source material was naive CD8+ T cells from blood cultured with dendritic cells. Described subset: CD45RA+ naive T cells. These receptors were taken from a human donor in good health.

The chain uses TRBV6-5 and TRBJ2-1; perhaps TRBD1 as D (5 bases). V was trimmed by 2 bases and J by 9 bases, leaving 17 bases between them. This CDR3 region has 15 residues. CDR1 MNHEY and CDR2 SVGAGI come from the germline V gene. This CDR3 reads CASSYPAGSLGEQFF. CDR3 in DNA: TGTGCCAGCAGTTACCCCGCAGGGTCCTTGGGTGAGCAGTTCTTC.

J is TRBJ2-2 and V is TRBV11-2; the D gene is possibly TRBD1 (6 bases). The CDR3 has 15 amino acids. V was shortened by 4 bases and J by 3 bases, with 12 bases between the two germline ends. CDR1 and CDR2 (germline): SGHAT, FQNNGV. CDR3 in amino acids: CASSSRRGYTGELFF. The CDR3 nucleotides are TGTGCCAGCAGCTCTAGAAGGGGGTACACCGGGGAGCTGTTTTTT.

This clone has only a few counts. The V and J genes are TRBV19 and TRBJ1-5, with D possibly TRBD1 on 6 matching bases. V gave up 7 bases and J gave up 7 bases, with 11 bases separating them. The CDR3 extends over 12 amino acids. Germline CDR1 reads LNHDA; CDR2 reads SQIVND (reference sequence). This CDR3 is CASKQGWQPQHF. Written as DNA, the CDR3 is TGTGCCAGTAAACAGGGCTGGCAGCCCCAGCATTTT. Full variable domain (outside the CDR3, taken from reference TRBV19 and TRBJ1-5): DGGITQSPKYLFRKEGQNVTLSCEQNLNHDAMYWYRQDPGQGLRLIYYSQIVNDFQKGDIAEGYSVSREKKESFPLTVTSAQKNPTAFYLCASKQGWQPQHFGDGTRLSIL.

The chain links TRBV15 to TRBJ1-5; D ambiguous. Looked up from germline, CDR1 is LNHNV and CDR2 is YYDKDF (reference sequence). V shed 8 bases and J shed 2 bases, with 13 bases lying between them. The CDR3 runs to 14 residues. CDR3 amino acids: CATRVSDGNQPQHF. CDR3 bases: TGTGCCACCCGGGTCTCTGACGGCAATCAGCCCCAGCATTTT.

This chain uses TRBV27 with TRBJ1-1, with no clear D. V shed 6 bases and J shed 2 bases, with 10 bases lying between them. The CDR3 sequence is 13 residues long. Per germline, CDR1 MNHEY and CDR2 SMNVEV (reference sequence). The CDR3 loop is CASSLYVNTEAFF. The CDR3 DNA follows: TGTGCCAGCAGCCTCTACGTAAACACTGAAGCTTTCTTT.

The chain is built from TRBV11-3 and TRBJ2-3; 9 positions match TRBD1. The germline V gene has CDR1 SGHNT and CDR2 YENEEA. J was trimmed by 4 bases and V by 4 bases; bases with no gene match: 6. The CDR3 sequence is 15 residues long. The CDR3 spells CASSSRQGVADTQYF. The CDR3 DNA reads as TGTGCCAGCAGCTCTCGACAGGGGGTAGCAGATACGCAGTATTTT.

The V and J genes are TRBV5-1 and TRBJ2-3; D is possibly TRBD2 (6 bases). This CDR3 comprises 15 residues. The germline gives CDR1 SGHRS, CDR2 YFSETQ. V lost 1 base to trimming and J lost 2 bases, with 11 bases between them. The CDR3: CASSLQGLLTDTQYF. Here the CDR3 DNA reads TGCGCCAGCAGCTTGCAAGGACTACTCACAGATACGCAGTATTTT.

V and J are TRBV5-4 and TRBJ2-7, with TRBD1 matching 9 bases. The junction had 8 bases not matched to a gene; V was cut back by 2 bases and J by 2 bases. The CDR3 is made up of 16 amino acids. Germline V gives CDR1 SGHNT, CDR2 YYREEE (reference sequence). The CDR3 protein is CASSLTSGQGPYEQYF. CDR3 in DNA: TGTGCCAGCAGCTTAACTTCGGGACAGGGCCCCTACGAGCAGTACTTC.

This chain uses TRBV6-5 with TRBJ1-2; maybe TRBD1 (6 bases). Between the trimmed V and J ends, which lost 3 bases and 4 bases, there was a span of 15 bases. The CDR3 length is 15 residues. Germline CDR1 and CDR2: MNHEY and SVGAGI. CDR3 amino acids: CASSYGTRTGYGYTF. CDR3 coding DNA: TGTGCCAGCAGTTATGGGACACGGACGGGCTATGGCTACACCTTC.

The V and J genes are TRBV11-2 and TRBJ2-3; 7 bases are shared with TRBD2. Germline lookup yields CDR1 SGHAT and CDR2 FQNNGV. Trimming took 2 bases from V and 0 from J; bases not matched to a gene: 2. The CDR3 has 15 amino acids. For the CDR3, the DNA is TGTGCCAGCAGCTTAAGCGGGGCCAGCACAGATACGCAGTATTTT. Residues: CASSLSGASTDTQYF.

This chain uses TRBV5-1 with TRBJ2-1; D might be TRBD1 (5 bases). The CDR3 totals 16 residues. Germline CDR1 is SGHRS and CDR2 is YFSETQ. V lost 1 base and J lost 5, with 16 bases in between. The DNA of the CDR3 is TGCGCCAGCAGCTTGATGGGGCCCGAGCCCCACAATGAGCAGTTCTTC. This translates into CASSLMGPEPHNEQFF.

CDR3: CASSLPRQGTDTQYF. DNA of the CDR3: TGTGCCAGCAGTTTACCCCGACAGGGGACAGATACGCAGTATTTT. The chain recombines TRBV27 with TRBJ2-3; 8 bases map to TRBD1. Unmatched junction bases numbered 4, after V lost 2 bases and J lost 3 bases. The germline V gene encodes CDR1 MNHEY and CDR2 SMNVEV (reference sequence). The CDR3 runs to 15 residues.

The genes are TRBV19 and TRBJ2-7, with TRBD1 identical over 9 bases. The CDR3 is made up of 13 amino acids. The V segment lost 6 bases and the J segment 7 bases; nucleotides outside the gene matches: 7. Looked up from germline, CDR1 is LNHDA and CDR2 is SQIVND (reference sequence). This chain's CDR3 is CASSPTGGGEQYF. The CDR3 DNA is TGTGCCAGTAGCCCGACAGGGGGTGGTGAGCAGTACTTC.

This clone came up once. The V and J genes are TRBV9 and TRBJ2-2, with no clear D. This CDR3 comprises 12 residues. V dropped 4 bases and J dropped 5 bases, with 6 bases sitting between them. The germline V gene has CDR1 SGDLS and CDR2 YYNGEE. The CDR3 protein is CASSPVTGELFF. The DNA of the CDR3 is TGTGCCAGCAGCCCCGTGACCGGGGAGCTGTTTTTT.

This clone turned up a few times. The gene calls are TRBV7-8 and TRBJ1-6, with 7 bases aligning to TRBD1. CDR3 length: 15 amino acids. The junction had 4 bases not matched to a gene; V was cut back by 2 bases and J by 6 bases. Germline V gives CDR1 SGHVS, CDR2 FQNEAQ. The CDR3 DNA sequence: TGTGCCAGCAGCTTACCGACAGGGAGTAATTCACCCCTCCACTTT. Residues: CASSLPTGSNSPLHF.

The V and J genes are TRBV7-8 and TRBJ2-7, with TRBD2 as a possible D gene (5 bases). The V gene lost 1 base and the J gene lost 0 bases, with 13 bases spanning the gap. Germline assignment: CDR1 SGHVS and CDR2 FQNEAQ. This CDR3 is 16 amino acids long. In nucleotides, the CDR3 is TGTGCCAGCAGCTTAGAGTCGGGGATCTCCTCCTACGAGCAGTACTTC. This sequence encodes CASSLESGISSYEQYF.

The chain links TRBV2 to TRBJ1-1, with TRBD1 identical over 8 bases. After removal of 9 bases from V and 4 bases from J, the junction contained 10 bases not matched to a gene. There are 14 residues in the CDR3. The germline CDR1 and CDR2 sequences are SNHLY and FYNNEI. The CDR3 protein is CASGGGQATTEAFF. The CDR3 bases are TGTGCCAGTGGGGGGGGACAGGCGACCACTGAAGCTTTCTTT. Using reference TRBV2 and TRBJ1-1 for the parts outside the CDR3, the full variable domain is EPEVTQTPSHQVTQMGQEVILRCVPISNHLYFYWYRQILGQKVEFLVSFYNNEISEKSEIFDDQFSVERPDGSNFTLKIRSTKLEDSAMYFCASGGGQATTEAFFGQGTRLTVV.